This is a list of T cell receptor beta chains from one sample in a study of T cell changes during pregnancy in multiple sclerosis. The protocol was immunoSEQ multiplex PCR, while the TCRdb copy is restricted to in-frame clones and leaves out a portion. The data show 100,000 or so clones, 90% to 95% seen once. The specimen comprised peripheral blood, sampled after pregnancy. The source of these receptors is a female donor in good health, enrolled as a control in a pregnancy study. Each CDR3 is given with its conserved first and last residue. The D gene is left open where the match is weak. Size is omitted from some rows. Given values are once, few, many or a class for expanded clones.

d_call | j_call | v_call | clone_size | cdr3_aa | cdr3_nt
- | TRBJ1-1 | TRBV10-3 | - | CAISEDLGGTEAFF | TGTGCCATCAGTGAGGACCTGGGGGGTACTGAAGCTTTCTTT
TRBD1 | TRBJ2-1 | TRBV2 | - | CASRGDRGLGSYNEQFF | TGTGCCAGCAGAGGGGACAGGGGGTTGGGGTCCTACAATGAGCAGTTCTTC
- | TRBJ2-1 | TRBV5-6 | - | CASSLVQGEQFF | TGTGCCAGCAGCTTGGTCCAGGGGGAGCAGTTCTTC
- | TRBJ1-5 | TRBV28 | - | CASSRNRGLQPQHF | TGTGCCAGCAGCCGTAACCGGGGTTTGCAGCCCCAGCATTTT
TRBD1 | TRBJ1-2 | TRBV30 | - | CAWSVRDRGLGYTF | TGTGCCTGGAGTGTACGAGACAGGGGGCTTGGCTACACCTTC
- | TRBJ2-7 | TRBV11-2 | - | CASSLFSGAGGEQYF | TGTGCCAGCAGCTTATTTAGCGGAGCAGGGGGCGAGCAGTACTTC
- | TRBJ2-3 | TRBV18 | once | CASSPRGTDTQYF | TGTGCCAGCTCACCAAGAGGTACAGATACGCAGTATTTT
TRBD1 | TRBJ2-2 | TRBV4-1 | once | CASSDTGDGELFF | TGCGCCAGCAGTGATACAGGGGACGGGGAGCTGTTTTTT
- | TRBJ2-7 | TRBV5-4 | - | CASSLAGPGVAYEQYF | TGTGCCAGCAGCTTGGCCGGTCCGGGAGTTGCCTACGAGCAGTACTTC
- | TRBJ2-7 | TRBV27 | once | CASVRTANGAYYEQYF | TGTGCCAGCGTACGCACAGCCAATGGGGCTTACTACGAGCAGTACTTC
TRBD2 | TRBJ2-7 | TRBV7-9 | - | CASTSTSGPPYEQYF | TGTGCCAGCACCTCGACTAGCGGGCCTCCCTACGAGCAGTACTTC
TRBD1 | TRBJ2-5 | TRBV5-1 | - | CASSWADRGGGETQYF | TGCGCCAGCAGCTGGGCCGACAGGGGAGGAGGAGAGACCCAGTACTTC
- | TRBJ1-2 | TRBV10-3 | - | CAISESSVVTF | TGTGCCATCAGTGAGTCGAGCGTTGTCACCTTC
TRBD2 | TRBJ2-3 | TRBV25-1 | - | CASTSGLAASTDTQYF | TGTGCCAGCACCAGTGGACTAGCGGCCAGCACAGATACGCAGTATTTT